The 8 T cell receptor beta chains below come from one sample, sequenced in a study of blood T cell repertoires in COVID-19. Method: immunoSEQ multiplex PCR; TCRdb's copy keeps in-frame clones and lacks some. Of around 150,000 clones listed, around nine tenths are singletons. Sequencing was performed on peripheral blood. The receptors originated from an older woman with COVID-19, enrolled during active disease.

The table lists this clone with a count of one. V and J are TRBV7-7 and TRBJ2-5; 9 nucleotides line up with TRBD1. Per the germline V gene, CDR1 is SSHAT and CDR2 is FNYEAQ (reference sequence). V dropped 5 bases and J dropped 1; count of bases not matched to a gene: 8. CDR3 length: 16 residues. The CDR3 DNA reads TGTGCCAGCAGCCCAACCGGGACAGGGTTCCAAGAGACCCAGTACTTC. This sequence encodes CASSPTGTGFQETQYF.

This clone was recorded only once. The chain employs TRBV6-1 and TRBJ1-5; tentative D call: TRBD1 (5 bases). Per the germline V gene, CDR1 is MNHNS and CDR2 is SASEGT. CDR3 length: 15 amino acids. V was shortened by 0 bases and J by 6 bases, with 12 bases between the two germline ends. The chain's CDR3 is CASSEAGPRVQPQHF. CDR3 coding DNA: TGTGCCAGCAGTGAAGCGGGGCCTAGGGTTCAGCCCCAGCATTTT.

J is TRBJ1-3 and V is TRBV7-8; 10 nucleotides match TRBD1. Germline loops: CDR1 SGHVS, CDR2 FQNEAQ. J gave up 1 base and V 2 bases, and 11 bases lay outside the gene matches. The CDR3 consists of 19 residues. CDR3 DNA: TGTGCCAGCAGCTTATTTCCTAAGACAGGGGGCCTGTCTGGAAACACCATATATTTT. It translates to CASSLFPKTGGLSGNTIYF.

The chain has TRBV30 and TRBJ2-5; D is perhaps TRBD1 (6 bases). CDR1 is GTSNPN and CDR2 is SVGIG in the germline V gene (reference sequence). CDR3 length: 12 residues. V was shortened by 4 bases and J by 5 bases, with 11 bases between the two germline ends. The CDR3 region has the DNA TGTGCCTGGAAGCAGGGGTCCGAGACCCAGTACTTC. Translating gives CAWKQGSETQYF.

The rearrangement links TRBV6-4 to TRBJ1-4; no clear D. This CDR3 is 17 amino acids long. Germline lookup yields CDR1 MRHNA and CDR2 SNTAGT. Deletions cut 0 bases from V and 2 bases from J, with 13 bases between. The CDR3 DNA is TGTGCCAGCAGTGACTCGCCACTAAGGAAGACTAATGAAAAACTGTTTTTT. Its protein is CASSDSPLRKTNEKLFF.

This clone was seen once. This chain connects TRBV2 to TRBJ1-2, with D maybe TRBD1 (6 bases). The CDR3 extends over 16 amino acids. Germline CDR1 and CDR2: SNHLY and FYNNEI. V was pared by 9 bases and J by 5 bases, with 25 bases between. DNA of the CDR3: TGTGCCAGTCCCCCGGACTGGGGGCCCCCGGGGTATGGCTACACCTTC. It yields the protein CASPPDWGPPGYGYTF.

The chain joins TRBV14 to TRBJ2-7, with D possibly being TRBD2 (6 bases). Trimming removed 4 bases at V and 1 base at J, with 17 bases between. The CDR3 is 16 amino acids. Germline CDR1 reads SGHDN; CDR2 reads FVKESK. CDR3 in amino acids: CASSRPRTTDSYEQYF. CDR3 nucleotides: TGTGCCAGCAGCCGCCCTCGGACTACAGATTCCTACGAGCAGTACTTC. The variable domain in full, completed from reference TRBV14 and TRBJ2-7, reads EAGVTQFPSHSVIEKGQTVTLRCDPISGHDNLYWYRRVMGKEIKFLLHFVKESKQDESGMPNNRFLAERTGGTYSTLKVQPAELEDSGVYFCASSRPRTTDSYEQYFGPGTRLTVT.

The chain couples TRBV7-2 to TRBJ1-6; D remains ambiguous. V lost 3 bases and J 7 bases, leaving 4 bases between the germline ends. Per germline, CDR1 SGHTA and CDR2 FQGNSA. This CDR3 has 12 residues. The CDR3 DNA reads TGTGCCAGCAGCTTTTTAAATTCACCCCTCCACTTT. This translates into CASSFLNSPLHF. The full variable domain, in which reference TRBV7-2 and TRBJ1-6 provide the parts outside the CDR3, is GAGVSQSPSNKVTEKGKDVELRCDPISGHTALYWYRQSLGQGLEFLIYFQGNSAPDKSGLPSDRFSAERTGGSVSTLTIQRTQQEDSAVYLCASSFLNSPLHFGNGTRLTVT.